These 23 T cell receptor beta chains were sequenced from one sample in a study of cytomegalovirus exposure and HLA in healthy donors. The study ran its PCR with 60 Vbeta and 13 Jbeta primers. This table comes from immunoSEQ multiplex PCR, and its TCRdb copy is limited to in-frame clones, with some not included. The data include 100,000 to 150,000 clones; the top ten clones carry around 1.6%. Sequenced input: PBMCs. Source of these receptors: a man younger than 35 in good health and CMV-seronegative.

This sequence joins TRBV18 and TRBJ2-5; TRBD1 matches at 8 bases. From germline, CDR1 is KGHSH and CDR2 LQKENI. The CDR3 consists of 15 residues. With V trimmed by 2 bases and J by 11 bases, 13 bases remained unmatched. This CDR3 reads CASSPGGAGGAVQYF. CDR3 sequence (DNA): TGTGCCAGCTCACCAGGGGGCGCAGGGGGCGCCGTGCAGTACTTC.

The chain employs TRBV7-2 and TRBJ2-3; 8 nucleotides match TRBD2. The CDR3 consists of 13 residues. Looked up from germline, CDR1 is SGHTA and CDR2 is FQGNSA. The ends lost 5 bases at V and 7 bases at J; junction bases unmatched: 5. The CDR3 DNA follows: TGTGCCAGCAGCGGACGCGGGAGGAATACGCAGTATTTT. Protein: CASSGRGRNTQYF.

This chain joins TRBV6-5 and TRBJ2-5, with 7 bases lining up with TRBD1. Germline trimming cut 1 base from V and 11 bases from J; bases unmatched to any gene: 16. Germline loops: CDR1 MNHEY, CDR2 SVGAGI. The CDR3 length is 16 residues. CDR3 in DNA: TGTGCCAGCAGTTACTTACGGACAGGAAGGATGGTGAAGCAGTACTTC. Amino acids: CASSYLRTGRMVKQYF.

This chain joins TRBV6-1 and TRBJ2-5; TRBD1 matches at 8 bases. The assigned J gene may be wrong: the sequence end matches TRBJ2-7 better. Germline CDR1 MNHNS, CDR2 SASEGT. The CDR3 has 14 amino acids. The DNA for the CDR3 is TGTGCCAGCAGCTATGGACAGGGTTACTACGAGCAGTACTTC. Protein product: CASSYGQGYYEQYF.

The CDR3 DNA follows: TGTGCCAGCAGCTTCGGGGGGAATGAAGCTTTCTTT. Protein sequence: CASSFGGNEAFF. V gene TRBV5-6 combines with J gene TRBJ1-1, with D perhaps TRBD1 (5 bases). Germline V gene sequence: CDR1 SGHDT, CDR2 YYEEEE. This CDR3 has 12 residues. Trimming cost V 2 bases and J 7 bases, with 9 bases left between them.

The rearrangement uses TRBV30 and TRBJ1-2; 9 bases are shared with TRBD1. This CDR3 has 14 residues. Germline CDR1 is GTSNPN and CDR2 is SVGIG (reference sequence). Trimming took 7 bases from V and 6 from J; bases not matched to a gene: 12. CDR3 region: CALTFGQGRDGYTF. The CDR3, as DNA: TGTGCCTTGACCTTCGGACAGGGGAGGGATGGCTACACCTTC.

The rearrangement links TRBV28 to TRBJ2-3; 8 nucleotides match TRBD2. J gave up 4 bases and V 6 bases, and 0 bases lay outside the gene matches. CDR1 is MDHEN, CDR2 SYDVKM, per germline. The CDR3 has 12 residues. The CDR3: CASSGGADTQYF. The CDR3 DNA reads TGTGCCAGCAGCGGGGGGGCAGATACGCAGTATTTT.

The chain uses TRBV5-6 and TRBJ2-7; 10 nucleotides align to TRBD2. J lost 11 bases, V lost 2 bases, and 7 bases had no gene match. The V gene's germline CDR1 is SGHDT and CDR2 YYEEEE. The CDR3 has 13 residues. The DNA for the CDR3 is TGTGCCAGCAGCTTCCCAACTAGCGGGAAGGAGTACTTC. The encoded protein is CASSFPTSGKEYF.

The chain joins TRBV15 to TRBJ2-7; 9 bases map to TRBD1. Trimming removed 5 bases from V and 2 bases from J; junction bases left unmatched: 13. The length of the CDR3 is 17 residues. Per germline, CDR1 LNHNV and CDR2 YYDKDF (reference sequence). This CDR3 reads CATSSSRDRAGTYEQYF. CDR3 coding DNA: TGTGCCACCAGCTCGTCCCGGGACAGGGCCGGGACCTACGAGCAGTACTTC.

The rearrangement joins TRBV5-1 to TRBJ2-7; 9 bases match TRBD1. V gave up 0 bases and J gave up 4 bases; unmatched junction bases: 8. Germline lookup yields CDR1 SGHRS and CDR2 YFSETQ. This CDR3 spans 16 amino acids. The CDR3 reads CASSLVGTGTSYEQYF. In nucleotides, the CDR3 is TGCGCCAGCAGCTTGGTCGGGACAGGGACATCGTACGAGCAGTACTTC.

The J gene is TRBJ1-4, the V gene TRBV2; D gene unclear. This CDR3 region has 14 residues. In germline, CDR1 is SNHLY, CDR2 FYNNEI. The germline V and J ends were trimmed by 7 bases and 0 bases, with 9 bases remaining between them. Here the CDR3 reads CASNLDTTNEKLFF. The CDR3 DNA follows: TGTGCCAGCAACTTAGACACAACTAATGAAAAACTGTTTTTT.

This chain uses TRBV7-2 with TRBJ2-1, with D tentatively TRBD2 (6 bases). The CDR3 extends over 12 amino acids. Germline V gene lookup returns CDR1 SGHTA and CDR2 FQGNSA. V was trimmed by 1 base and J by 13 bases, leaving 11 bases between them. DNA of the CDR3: TGTGCCAGCAGCTTAGTACTAGCTTACCAGTTCTTC. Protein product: CASSLVLAYQFF.

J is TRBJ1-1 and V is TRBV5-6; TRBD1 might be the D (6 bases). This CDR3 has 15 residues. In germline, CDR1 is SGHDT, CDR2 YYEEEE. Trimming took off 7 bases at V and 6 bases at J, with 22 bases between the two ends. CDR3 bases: TGTGCCAGCCGTCCCGGGGGGGCCGGCCCCGCTGAAGCTTTCTTT. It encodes CASRPGGAGPAEAFF.

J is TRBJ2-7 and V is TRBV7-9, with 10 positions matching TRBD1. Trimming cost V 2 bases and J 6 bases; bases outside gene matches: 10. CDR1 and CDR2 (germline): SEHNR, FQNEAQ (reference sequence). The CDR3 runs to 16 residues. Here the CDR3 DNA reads TGTGCCAGCAGCTTATCCCGCGGGGGACAGGGGTCCGAGCAGTACTTC. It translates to CASSLSRGGQGSEQYF.

CDR3 region: CASSLTSGLFDEQYF. CDR3 in DNA: TGTGCCAGCAGCTTGACTAGCGGGCTTTTCGACGAGCAGTACTTC. This rearrangement joins TRBV9 to TRBJ2-7; 10 positions agree with TRBD2. V trimming: 4 bases; J trimming: 5 bases; junction bases outside the gene matches: 9. CDR3 length equals 15 residues. Per germline, CDR1 SGDLS and CDR2 YYNGEE.

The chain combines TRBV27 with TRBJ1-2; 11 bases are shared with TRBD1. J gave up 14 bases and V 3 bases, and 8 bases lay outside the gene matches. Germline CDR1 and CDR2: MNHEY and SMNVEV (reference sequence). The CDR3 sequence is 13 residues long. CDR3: CASSFIPGQGGTF. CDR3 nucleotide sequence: TGTGCCAGCAGTTTCATCCCGGGACAGGGGGGTACCTTC.

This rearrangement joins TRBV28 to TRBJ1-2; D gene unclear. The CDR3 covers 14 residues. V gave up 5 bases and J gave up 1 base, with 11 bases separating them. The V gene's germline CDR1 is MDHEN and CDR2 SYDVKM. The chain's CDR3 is CASSPRIINYGYTF. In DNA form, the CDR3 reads TGTGCCAGCAGTCCCAGGATTATTAACTATGGCTACACCTTC.

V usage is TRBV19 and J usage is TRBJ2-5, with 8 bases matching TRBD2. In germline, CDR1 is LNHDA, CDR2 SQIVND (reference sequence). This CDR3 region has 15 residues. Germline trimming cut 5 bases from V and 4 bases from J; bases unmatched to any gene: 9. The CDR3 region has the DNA TGTGCCAGTAGTGGGTATAGCGGGGCTAGAGAGACCCAGTACTTC. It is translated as CASSGYSGARETQYF.

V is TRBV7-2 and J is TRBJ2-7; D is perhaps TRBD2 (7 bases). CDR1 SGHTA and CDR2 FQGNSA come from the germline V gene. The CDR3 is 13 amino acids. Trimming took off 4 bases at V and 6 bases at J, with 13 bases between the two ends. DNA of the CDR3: TGTGCCAGCAGCTGGCAGGGGAGGGGCGAGCAGTACTTC. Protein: CASSWQGRGEQYF.

CDR3 in DNA: TGTGCCAGCAGTGAGGGACAGGGGGCTTCACCCCTCCACTTT. Protein sequence: CASSEGQGASPLHF. The chain joins TRBV6-1 to TRBJ1-6; 12 nucleotides align to TRBD1. Losses at the gene ends were 3 bases for V and 9 bases for J; bases not matched to a gene: 0. The CDR3 runs 14 residues. CDR1 MNHNS and CDR2 SASEGT come from the germline V gene.

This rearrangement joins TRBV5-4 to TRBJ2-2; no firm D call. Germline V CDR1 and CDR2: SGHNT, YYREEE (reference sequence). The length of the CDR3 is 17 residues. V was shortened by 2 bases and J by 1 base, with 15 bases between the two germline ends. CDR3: CASSFFKKVRNTGELFF. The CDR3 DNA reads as TGTGCCAGCAGCTTCTTCAAGAAAGTTAGGAACACCGGGGAGCTGTTTTTT.

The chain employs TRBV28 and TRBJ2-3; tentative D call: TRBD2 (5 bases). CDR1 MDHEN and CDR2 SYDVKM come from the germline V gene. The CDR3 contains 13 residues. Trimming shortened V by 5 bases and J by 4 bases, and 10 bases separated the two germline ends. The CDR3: CASSAHGADTQYF. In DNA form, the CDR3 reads TGTGCCAGCAGTGCCCACGGGGCAGATACGCAGTATTTT.

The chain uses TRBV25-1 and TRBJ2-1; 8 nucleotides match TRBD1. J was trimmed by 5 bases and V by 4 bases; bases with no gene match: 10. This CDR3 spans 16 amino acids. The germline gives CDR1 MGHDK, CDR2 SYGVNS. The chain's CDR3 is CASSVAGGTGDNEQFF. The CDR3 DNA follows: TGTGCCAGCAGTGTAGCAGGGGGGACAGGTGACAATGAGCAGTTCTTC.